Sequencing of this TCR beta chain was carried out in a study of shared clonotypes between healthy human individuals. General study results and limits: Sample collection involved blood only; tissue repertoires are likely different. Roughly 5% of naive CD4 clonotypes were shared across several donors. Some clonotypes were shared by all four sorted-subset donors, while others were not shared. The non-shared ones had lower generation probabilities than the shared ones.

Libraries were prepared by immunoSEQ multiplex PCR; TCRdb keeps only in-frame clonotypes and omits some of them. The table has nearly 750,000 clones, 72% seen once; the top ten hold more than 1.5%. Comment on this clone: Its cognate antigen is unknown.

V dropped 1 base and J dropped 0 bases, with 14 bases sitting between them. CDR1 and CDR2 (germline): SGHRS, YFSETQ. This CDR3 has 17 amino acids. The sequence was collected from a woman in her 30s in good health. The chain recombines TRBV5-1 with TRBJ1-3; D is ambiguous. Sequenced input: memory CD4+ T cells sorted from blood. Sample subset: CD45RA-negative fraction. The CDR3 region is CASSLRPGRHSGNTIYF. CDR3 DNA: TGCGCCAGCAGCTTGCGGCCCGGGAGGCACTCTGGAAACACCATATATTTT.